The present TCR beta chain was sequenced within a study of cytomegalovirus exposure and HLA in healthy donors. The sample holds a few counts of this clone. Its specificity is not known. Study findings and constraints: The authors enumerated over 150 TCR beta chains as linked to cytomegalovirus.

Method: immunoSEQ multiplex PCR; TCRdb's copy keeps in-frame clones and lacks some. The sample lists about 250,000 clones; just under 90% were seen once. The receptor was isolated from a man between 18 and 35 years old in good health and CMV-seronegative. Input material: PBMCs.

CDR3 region: CASGLQGRQPQHF. The CDR3 coding sequence is TGTGCCAGCGGTTTGCAGGGTCGGCAGCCCCAGCATTTT. The rearrangement links TRBV2 to TRBJ1-5; D might be TRBD1 (5 bases). Germline lookup yields CDR1 SNHLY and CDR2 FYNNEI. V was pared by 8 bases and J by 7 bases, with 15 bases between. CDR3 length: 13 amino acids. Filled out from reference TRBV2 and TRBJ1-5, the complete variable domain reads EPEVTQTPSHQVTQMGQEVILRCVPISNHLYFYWYRQILGQKVEFLVSFYNNEISEKSEIFDDQFSVERPDGSNFTLKIRSTKLEDSAMYFCASGLQGRQPQHFGDGTRLSIL.